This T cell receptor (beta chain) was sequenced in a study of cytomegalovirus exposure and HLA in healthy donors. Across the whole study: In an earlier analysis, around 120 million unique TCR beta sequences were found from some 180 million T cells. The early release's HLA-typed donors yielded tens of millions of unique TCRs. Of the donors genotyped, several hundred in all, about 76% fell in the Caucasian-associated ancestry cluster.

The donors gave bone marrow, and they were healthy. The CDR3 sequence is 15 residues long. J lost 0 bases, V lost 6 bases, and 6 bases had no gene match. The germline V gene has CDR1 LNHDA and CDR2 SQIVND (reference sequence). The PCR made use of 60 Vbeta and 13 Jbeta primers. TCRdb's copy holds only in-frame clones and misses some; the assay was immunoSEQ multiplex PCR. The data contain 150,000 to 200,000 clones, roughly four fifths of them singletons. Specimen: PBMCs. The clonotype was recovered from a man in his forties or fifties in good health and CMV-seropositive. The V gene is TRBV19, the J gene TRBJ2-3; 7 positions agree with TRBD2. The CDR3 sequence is CASRGSGESTDTQYF. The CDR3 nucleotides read TGTGCCAGTAGGGGAAGCGGGGAGAGCACAGATACGCAGTATTTT.